Listed below are T cell receptor beta chains from one sample, sequenced in a study of OX40 agonist ivuxolimab in advanced cancers. The table came from immunoSEQ multiplex PCR; TCRdb's copy has only in-frame clones and leaves some out. The data contain about 82,000 clones, around four fifths of them singletons. Sequenced material: CD4+ or CD8+ T cells sorted from blood, taken in a trial of the OX40 agonist ivuxolimab. These receptors all come from an adult with an advanced solid tumor such as melanoma, head and neck, liver or kidney cancer. CDR3s include the opening cysteine and the closing phenylalanine or tryptophan. D genes are given only for firm matches. Size is omitted from some rows. Given values are once, few, many or a class for expanded clones.

D,V,J,size,DNA,CDR3
TRBD1,TRBV29-1,TRBJ2-5,.,TGCAGCGTGAACAGGGGAACTGGTTCGGAGACCCAGTACTTC,CSVNRGTGSETQYF
TRBD2,TRBV6-1,TRBJ2-7,.,TGTGCCAGCAGTGAAGGGACGGGAGGCGTCTACGAGCAGTACTTC,CASSEGTGGVYEQYF
.,TRBV7-9,TRBJ1-1,.,TGTGCCAGCAGCTTATCGGGGGCGGGAACTGAAGCTTTCTTT,CASSLSGAGTEAFF
TRBD1,TRBV7-2,TRBJ1-5,.,TGTGCCAGCAGCTTTCGGACAGGGGACAGGAGCAATCAGCCCCAGCATTTT,CASSFRTGDRSNQPQHF
.,TRBV5-1,TRBJ1-3,.,TGCGCCAGCAGCTTGAGGCAGGTTAGCTCTGGAAACACCATATATTTT,CASSLRQVSSGNTIYF
.,TRBV7-6,TRBJ2-3,.,TGTGCCAGCAGCCTTATTCAGGGCACAGATACGCAGTATTTT,CASSLIQGTDTQYF
.,TRBV27,TRBJ1-4,.,TGTGCCAGCAGTTTTTCGGGAGTTAATGAAAAACTGTTTTTT,CASSFSGVNEKLFF
TRBD1,TRBV7-2,TRBJ1-1,.,TGTGCCAGCAGCTTAGTCAGGGGGCGTTGGGACACTGAAGCTTTCTTT,CASSLVRGRWDTEAFF
TRBD1,TRBV11-2,TRBJ1-2,.,TGTGCCAGCAGCTTAGGACAGGGGAGGGGCTATGGCTACACCTTC,CASSLGQGRGYGYTF
.,TRBV7-2,TRBJ2-5,.,TGTGCCAGCAGCTCTCCAGGAGGCATCCAAGAGACCCAGTACTTC,CASSSPGGIQETQYF
.,TRBV5-4,TRBJ2-3,.,TGTGCCAGCAGCTCCCCAACCGGAGGACTTCTCGGGGATACGCAGTATTTT,CASSSPTGGLLGDTQYF
.,TRBV7-9,TRBJ2-5,.,TGTGCCAGCAGCTTAGTAGGGCGGGAGACCCAGTACTTC,CASSLVGRETQYF
TRBD2,TRBV19,TRBJ2-1,few,TGTGCCAGTAGTATAGTAGGAGCGGGGAAGCAGTTCTTC,CASSIVGAGKQFF
.,TRBV5-1,TRBJ2-3,once,TGCGCCAGCAGCTTTGGTCCTGAGGATACGCAGTATTTT,CASSFGPEDTQYF
TRBD1,TRBV9,TRBJ2-3,.,TGTGCCAGCAGCGGGGACAGGGGGCAGGGAGATACGCAGTATTTT,CASSGDRGQGDTQYF
TRBD1,TRBV2,TRBJ2-7,.,TGTGCCAGCACCCCACGAGGGGACAGGGGGCTCCTTAGAAACTCCTACGAGCAGTACTTC,CASTPRGDRGLLRNSYEQYF
TRBD1,TRBV4-2,TRBJ2-7,.,TGTGCCAGCAGCCAAGATGTCGGGACAGGGGGGCGCGAGCAGTACTTC,CASSQDVGTGGREQYF
.,TRBV5-1,TRBJ1-1,.,TGCGCCAGCAAAAAGGGGCAAATGAACACTGAAGCTTTCTTT,CASKKGQMNTEAFF
TRBD2,TRBV18,TRBJ2-3,.,TGTGCCAGCTCACGGACTAGCGGGGGGGCGGATACGCAGTATTTT,CASSRTSGGADTQYF
TRBD1,TRBV7-2,TRBJ1-1,.,TGTGCCAGCACCTACAGGGGACGGATGAACACTGAAGCTTTCTTT,CASTYRGRMNTEAFF
TRBD2,TRBV4-1,TRBJ2-3,.,TGCGCCAGCAGCCAAGGTTGGACTAGCGGGTTCCCTAGCACAGATACGCAGTATTTT,CASSQGWTSGFPSTDTQYF
.,TRBV7-9,TRBJ2-3,.,TGTGCCAGCAGCTCAGGCTATAGCACAGATACGCAGTATTTT,CASSSGYSTDTQYF
.,TRBV11-3,TRBJ1-5,few,TGTGCCAGCAGCTTAGATATAAGGTGGGGGGCAGATGATAGCAATCAGCCCCAGCATTTT,CASSLDIRWGADDSNQPQHF